A selection of T cell receptor beta chains follows, all from one sample in a study of response to subunit inactivated influenza vaccine. TCRdb re-derived calls from the RT-PCR reads in MiXCR, one entry per CDR3 protein. The data contain approximately 500,000 distinct CDR3 sequences, approximately 20% of them singletons. This sample was also put to use in a study of T cells expressing NK-cell markers.

The sample in question was CD4+ T cells sorted from PBMCs, obtained 11 to 12 days after vaccination. Receptor source: a man in his fifties or sixties who received an inactivated influenza vaccine. Each CDR3 is given with its conserved first and last residue. A D gene is named only where the DNA matches it firmly. Some rows mark clone size as missing; the rest say once, few, many or name a class of expanded clone.

few TRBJ2-5 NA TRBV29-1 TGCAGCGTTGAATCCGAGACCCAGTACTTC CSVESETQYF
few TRBJ1-1 TRBD1 TRBV6-1 TGTGCCAGCGGTCGACAGGGCCGGAACACTGAAGCTTTCTTT CASGRQGRNTEAFF
NA TRBJ2-3 TRBD1 TRBV6-2/TRBV6-3 TGTGCCAGCAGTTACTCCCGGGACAGTACTTTAGATACGCAGTATTTT CASSYSRDSTLDTQYF
NA TRBJ2-2 NA TRBV28 TGTGCCAGCCGATCTAGCGCTGCGAACACCGGGGAGCTGTTTTTT CASRSSAANTGELFF
few TRBJ1-1 TRBD1 TRBV7-9 TGTGCCAGCAGTTCGTGGTTGGGACAGAGGAACACTGAAGCTTTCTTT CASSSWLGQRNTEAFF
NA TRBJ2-1 NA TRBV12-3/TRBV12-4 TGTGCCAGCAGTTTAGGTGGGTCGACGACGAATGAGCAGTTCTTC CASSLGGSTTNEQFF
once TRBJ2-2 TRBD1 TRBV6-2/TRBV6-3 TGTGCCAGCAGTCCCAGGGGGTTCGCGAACACCGGGGAGCTGTTTTTT CASSPRGFANTGELFF
NA TRBJ2-5 TRBD2 TRBV3-1 TGTGCCAGCAGCCCGTCCGGGACTAGCGAGACCCAGTACTTC CASSPSGTSETQYF
few TRBJ2-3 NA TRBV20-1 TGCAGTGCTAGAGTCGGGGGTGGGGTAGATACGCAGTATTTT CSARVGGGVDTQYF
few TRBJ2-7 NA TRBV4-2 TGTGCCAGCAGCCAACAAGACGGGCTCAGCTTAGTCGAGCAGTACTTC CASSQQDGLSLVEQYF
few TRBJ2-1 TRBD2 TRBV7-2 TGTGCCAGCAGCCAAAATGCTCAGACTAGCGGAGTTCAGTTCTTC CASSQNAQTSGVQFF
NA TRBJ2-5 TRBD2 TRBV12-3/TRBV12-4 TGTGCCAGCAGTTCCGGACTAGCGGGACAAAGGAAGACCCAGTACTTC CASSSGLAGQRKTQYF
few TRBJ2-7 NA TRBV6-2/TRBV6-3 TGTGCCAGCAGTTACTCTGCGGAGGGAAACTCCTACGAGCAGTACTTC CASSYSAEGNSYEQYF
NA TRBJ1-1 NA TRBV28 TGTGCCAGCAGAATCGTCGATGGGGCTGAAGCTTTCTTT CASRIVDGAEAFF
few TRBJ2-1 NA TRBV2 TGTGCCAGCCAGGAGAGGTCCTACAATGAGCAGTTCTTC CASQERSYNEQFF
NA TRBJ1-1 NA TRBV24-1 TGTGCCACCAGTGGTCCGAGGGAGAACACTGAAGCTTTCTTT CATSGPRENTEAFF
few TRBJ1-6 NA TRBV7-9 TGTGCCAGCAGCTTTGACATTCTCTCATCTTATAATTCACCCCTCCACTTT CASSFDILSSYNSPLHF
few TRBJ2-7 NA TRBV20-1 TGCAGTGCTAGAGATCCGGGCAGGGCGGCCTACGAGCAGTACTTC CSARDPGRAAYEQYF
few TRBJ2-5 NA TRBV7-9 TGTGCCAGCAGCTTAGATGGCCTCCTGGAGACCCAGTACTTC CASSLDGLLETQYF
NA TRBJ2-1 TRBD1 TRBV11-2 TGTGCCAGCAGCACCCTGACAGGGCGATCCTACAATGAGCAGTTCTTC CASSTLTGRSYNEQFF
NA TRBJ2-5 TRBD2 TRBV20-1 TGCAGTGCTAGAGGCGACCGGGAGGGCTCAGAGACCCAGTACTTC CSARGDREGSETQYF
NA TRBJ2-2 TRBD1 TRBV20-1 TGCAGTGCTAGGACAGGGATTAGGGCCGGGGAGCTGTTTTTT CSARTGIRAGELFF
NA TRBJ2-7 TRBD2 TRBV5-1 TGCGCCAGCAGCCCGGGGGGAATATGGGACGAGCAGTACTTC CASSPGGIWDEQYF
NA TRBJ2-7 NA TRBV28 TGTGCCAGCACCCCAGGAAACGAGTACGAGCAGTACTTC CASTPGNEYEQYF
few TRBJ2-7 NA TRBV29-1 TGCAGCGTTCGGGCACGACAGTCATCCGGCTACGAGCAGTACTTC CSVRARQSSGYEQYF
few TRBJ2-7 TRBD1 TRBV5-1 TGCGCCAGCAGTCCACCGGGACAGGGTTGGTCCGAGCAGTACTTC CASSPPGQGWSEQYF
NA TRBJ2-5 NA TRBV20-1 TGCAGTGCTAGAGTTCGGTTGCACTCCCCCTGGGGGACCCAGTACTTC CSARVRLHSPWGTQYF
NA TRBJ1-5 NA TRBV20-1 TGCAGTGCTAGAGACCCAGCGAGCAATCAGCCCCAGCATTTT CSARDPASNQPQHF
few TRBJ2-7 NA TRBV12-3/TRBV12-4 TGTGCCAGCAGTCAACAGGGGGGGCACTACGAGCAGTACTTC CASSQQGGHYEQYF
few TRBJ1-2 NA TRBV12-3/TRBV12-4 TGTGCCAGCAGTTCGATTAGGGCAGCGGGGGGCTACACCTTC CASSSIRAAGGYTF
NA TRBJ2-7 TRBD1 TRBV29-1 TGCAGCGTAGTCCGGGACAGGGGATACGAGCAGTACTTC CSVVRDRGYEQYF
few TRBJ2-1 TRBD2 TRBV6-1 TGTGCCAGCAGGCCGGGACTAGCGGGAGTTGAGCAGTTCTTC CASRPGLAGVEQFF
many TRBJ1-5 NA TRBV12-3/TRBV12-4 TGTGCCAGCAGTTTGTCAGGGAATAGCAATCAGCCCCAGCATTTT CASSLSGNSNQPQHF
NA TRBJ2-3 TRBD1 TRBV6-1 TGTGCCAGCTCGTTTCCGGGACAGGGGGCAACAGATACGCAGTATTTT CASSFPGQGATDTQYF
NA TRBJ1-6 NA TRBV18 TGTGCCAGCTCACCCAAGGAACTCCAATCACCCCTCCACTTT CASSPKELQSPLHF
NA TRBJ2-7 NA TRBV7-2 TGTGCCAGCAGCTCGATGTACGAGCAGTACTTC CASSSMYEQYF
few TRBJ1-1 TRBD1 TRBV5-1 TGCGCCAGCAGCTTGGGCGGGACAGGGGGCCCCTACACTGAAGCTTTCTTT CASSLGGTGGPYTEAFF
NA TRBJ2-3 NA TRBV10-3 TGTGCCGCAAAGGGCCGGGACACAGCCACAGATACGCAGTATTTT CAAKGRDTATDTQYF
NA TRBJ2-1 NA TRBV5-6 TGTGCCAGCAGCTTGGGGGCGACCCCCCTCTCCTACAATGAGCAGTTCTTC CASSLGATPLSYNEQFF
few TRBJ2-3 NA TRBV12-3/TRBV12-4 TGTGCCAGCAGTTTGGGGAGAATGGGGGGGCCAAGAGATACGCAGTATTTT CASSLGRMGGPRDTQYF
few TRBJ2-5 TRBD1 TRBV28 TGTGCCAGCAGGGCACAGGGGCGAAGGAGGGAGACCCAGTACTTC CASRAQGRRRETQYF
few TRBJ2-7 TRBD2 TRBV4-2 TGTGCCAGCAGCCGTTATTCAAGCGGGAGGATCACCTACGAGCAGTACTTC CASSRYSSGRITYEQYF
NA TRBJ2-3 NA TRBV5-4 TGTGCCAGCAGTCATGACCAGAAATATACAGATACGCAGTATTTT CASSHDQKYTDTQYF
NA TRBJ2-7 NA TRBV29-1 TGCAGCGTTGCTTTGACGGGTGGCTGGGACGAGCAGTACTTC CSVALTGGWDEQYF
few TRBJ1-2 TRBD1 TRBV6-2/TRBV6-3 TGTGCCAGCAGTTCAAAGAGGACAGGGGACTATGGCTACACCTTC CASSSKRTGDYGYTF